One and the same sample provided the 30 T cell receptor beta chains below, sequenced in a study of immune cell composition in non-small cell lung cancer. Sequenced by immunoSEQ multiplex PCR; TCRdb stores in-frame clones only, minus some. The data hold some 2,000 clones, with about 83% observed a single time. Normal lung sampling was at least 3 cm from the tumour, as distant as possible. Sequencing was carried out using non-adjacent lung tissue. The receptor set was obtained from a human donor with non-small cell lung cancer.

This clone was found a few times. The CDR3 reads CASAYRGQESYEQYF. In nucleotides, the CDR3 is TGTGCCAGCGCATATAGGGGACAGGAATCCTACGAGCAGTACTTC. V is TRBV5-4 and J is TRBJ2-7; 8 bases match TRBD1. Germline CDR1 reads SGHNT; CDR2 reads YYREEE (reference sequence). J lost 1 base, V lost 7 bases, and 10 bases had no gene match. The CDR3 loop spans 15 amino acids.

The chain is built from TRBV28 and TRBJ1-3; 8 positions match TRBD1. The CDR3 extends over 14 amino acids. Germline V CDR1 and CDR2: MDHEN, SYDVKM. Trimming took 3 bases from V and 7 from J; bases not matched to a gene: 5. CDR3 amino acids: CASSLTGAANTIYF. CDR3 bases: TGTGCCAGCAGTTTGACAGGGGCTGCGAACACCATATATTTT.

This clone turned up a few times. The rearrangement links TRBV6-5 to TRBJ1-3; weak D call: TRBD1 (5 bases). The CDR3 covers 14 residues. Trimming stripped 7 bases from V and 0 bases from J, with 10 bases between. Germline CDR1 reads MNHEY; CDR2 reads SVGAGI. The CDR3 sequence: CASTGGVSGNTIYF. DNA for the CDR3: TGTGCCAGCACCGGGGGGGTCTCTGGAAACACCATATATTTT.

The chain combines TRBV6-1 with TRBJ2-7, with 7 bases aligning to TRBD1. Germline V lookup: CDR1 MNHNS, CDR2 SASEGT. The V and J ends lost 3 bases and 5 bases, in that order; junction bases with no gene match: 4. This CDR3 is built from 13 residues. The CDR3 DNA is TGTGCCAGCAGTGAGACAGGGATCCACGAGCAGTACTTC. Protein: CASSETGIHEQYF.

The CDR3: CASSPGQGHYGYTF. DNA of the CDR3: TGTGCCAGCAGTCCGGGACAGGGCCACTATGGCTACACCTTC. The V gene is TRBV28, the J gene TRBJ1-2, with 9 bases matching TRBD1. V shed 5 bases and J 3 bases; nucleotides not matched to a gene: 4. CDR1 MDHEN and CDR2 SYDVKM come from the germline V gene. The CDR3 runs 14 residues.

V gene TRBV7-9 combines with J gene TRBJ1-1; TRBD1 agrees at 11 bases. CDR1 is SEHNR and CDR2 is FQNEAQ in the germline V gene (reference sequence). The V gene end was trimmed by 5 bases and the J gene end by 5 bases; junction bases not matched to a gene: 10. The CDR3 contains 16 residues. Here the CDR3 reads CASSPGQGAMGTEAFF. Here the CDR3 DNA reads TGTGCCAGCAGCCCCGGACAGGGGGCCATGGGGACTGAAGCTTTCTTT.

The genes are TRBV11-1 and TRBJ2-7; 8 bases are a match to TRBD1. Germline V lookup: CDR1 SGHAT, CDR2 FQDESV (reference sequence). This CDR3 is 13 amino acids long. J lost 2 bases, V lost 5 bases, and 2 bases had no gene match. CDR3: CASSLTGAYEQYF. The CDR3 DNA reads TGTGCCAGCAGCCTGACAGGGGCCTACGAGCAGTACTTC.

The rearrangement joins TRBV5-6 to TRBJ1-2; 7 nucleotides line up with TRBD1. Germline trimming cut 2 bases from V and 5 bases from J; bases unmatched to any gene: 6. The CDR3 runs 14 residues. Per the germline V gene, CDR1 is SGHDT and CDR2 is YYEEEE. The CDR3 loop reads CASSLYDRVYGYTF. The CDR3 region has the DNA TGTGCCAGCAGCTTATATGACAGGGTGTATGGCTACACCTTC.

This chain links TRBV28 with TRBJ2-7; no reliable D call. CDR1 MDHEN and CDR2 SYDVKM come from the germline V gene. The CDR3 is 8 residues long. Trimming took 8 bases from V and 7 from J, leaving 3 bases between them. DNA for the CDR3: TGTGCCAGCCGGGAGCAGTACTTC. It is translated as CASREQYF.

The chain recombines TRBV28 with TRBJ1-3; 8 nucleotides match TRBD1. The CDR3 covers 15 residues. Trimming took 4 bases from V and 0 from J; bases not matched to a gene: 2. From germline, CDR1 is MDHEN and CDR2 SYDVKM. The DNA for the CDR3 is TGTGCCAGCAGTTGGACAGGGAACTCTGGAAACACCATATATTTT. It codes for CASSWTGNSGNTIYF.

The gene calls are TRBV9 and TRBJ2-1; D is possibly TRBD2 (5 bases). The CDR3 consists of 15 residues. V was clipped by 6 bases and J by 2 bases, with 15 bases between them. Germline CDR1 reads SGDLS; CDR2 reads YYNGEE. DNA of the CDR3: TGTGCCAGCAACAATCTGGGAGAGGCCTACAATGAGCAGTTCTTC. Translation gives CASNNLGEAYNEQFF. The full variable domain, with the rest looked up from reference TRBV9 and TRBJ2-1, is DSGVTQTPKHLITATGQRVTLRCSPRSGDLSVYWYQQSLDQGLQFLIQYYNGEERAKGNILERFSAQQFPDLHSELNLSSLELGDSALYFCASNNLGEAYNEQFFGPGTRLTVL.

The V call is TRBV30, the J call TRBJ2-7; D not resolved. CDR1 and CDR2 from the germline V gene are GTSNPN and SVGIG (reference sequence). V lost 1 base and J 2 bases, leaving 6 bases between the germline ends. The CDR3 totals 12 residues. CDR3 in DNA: TGTGCCTGGAGTGGGCAGACCTACGAGCAGTACTTC. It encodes CAWSGQTYEQYF.

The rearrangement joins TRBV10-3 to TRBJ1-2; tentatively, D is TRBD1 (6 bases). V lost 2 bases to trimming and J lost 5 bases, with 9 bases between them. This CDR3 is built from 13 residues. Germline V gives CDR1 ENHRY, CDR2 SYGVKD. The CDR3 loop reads CAISEGQGYGYTF. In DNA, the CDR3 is TGTGCCATCAGTGAGGGGCAGGGGTATGGCTACACCTTC.

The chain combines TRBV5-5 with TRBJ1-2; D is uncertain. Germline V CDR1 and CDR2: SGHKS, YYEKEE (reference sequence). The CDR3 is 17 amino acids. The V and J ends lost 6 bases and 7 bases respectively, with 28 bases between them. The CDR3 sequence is CASTEEPWAGMEIGYTF. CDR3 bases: TGTGCCAGCACCGAGGAACCTTGGGCGGGCATGGAAATTGGCTACACCTTC.

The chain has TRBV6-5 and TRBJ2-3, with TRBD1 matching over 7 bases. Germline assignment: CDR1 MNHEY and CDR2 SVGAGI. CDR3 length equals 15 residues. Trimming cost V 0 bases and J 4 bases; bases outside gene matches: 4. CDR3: CASSYSDRAPDTQYF. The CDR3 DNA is TGTGCCAGCAGTTACTCCGACAGGGCCCCAGATACGCAGTATTTT.

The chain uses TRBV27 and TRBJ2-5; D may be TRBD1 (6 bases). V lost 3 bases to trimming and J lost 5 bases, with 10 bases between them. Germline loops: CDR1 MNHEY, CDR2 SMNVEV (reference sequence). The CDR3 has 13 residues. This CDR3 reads CASSFTGWETQYF. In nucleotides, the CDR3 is TGTGCCAGCAGTTTTACAGGGTGGGAGACCCAGTACTTC.

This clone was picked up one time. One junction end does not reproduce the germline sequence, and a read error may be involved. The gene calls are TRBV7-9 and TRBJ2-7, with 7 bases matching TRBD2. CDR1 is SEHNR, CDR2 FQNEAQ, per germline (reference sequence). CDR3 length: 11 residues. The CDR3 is CASVGDYGQYF. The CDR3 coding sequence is TGTGCCAGCGTGGGGGACTACGGGCAGTACTTC. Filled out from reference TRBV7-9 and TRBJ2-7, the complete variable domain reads DTGVSQNPRHKITKRGQNVTFRCDPISEHNRLYWYRQTLGQGPEFLTYFQNEAQLEKSRLLSDRFSAERPKGSFSTLEIQRTEQGDSAMYLCASVGDYGQYFGPGTRLTVT.

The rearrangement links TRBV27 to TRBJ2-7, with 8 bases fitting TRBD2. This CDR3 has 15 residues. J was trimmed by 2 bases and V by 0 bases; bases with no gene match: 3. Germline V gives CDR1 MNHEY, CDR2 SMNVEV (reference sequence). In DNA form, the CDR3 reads TGTGCCAGCAGTTTATCGACGGGGGGGGCCTACGAGCAGTACTTC. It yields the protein CASSLSTGGAYEQYF.

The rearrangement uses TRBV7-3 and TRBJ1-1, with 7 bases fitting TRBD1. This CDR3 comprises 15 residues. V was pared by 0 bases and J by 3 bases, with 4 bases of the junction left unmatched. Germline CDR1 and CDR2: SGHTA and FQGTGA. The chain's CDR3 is CASSLTGDSYTEAFF. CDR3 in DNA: TGTGCCAGCAGCTTAACGGGGGACAGTTACACTGAAGCTTTCTTT.

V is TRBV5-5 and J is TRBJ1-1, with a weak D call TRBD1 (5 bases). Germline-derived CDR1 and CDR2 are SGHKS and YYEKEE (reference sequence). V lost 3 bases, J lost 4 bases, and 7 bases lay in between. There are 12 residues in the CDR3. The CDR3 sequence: CASSWGGTEAFF. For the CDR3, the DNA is TGTGCCAGCAGCTGGGGGGGCACTGAAGCTTTCTTT.

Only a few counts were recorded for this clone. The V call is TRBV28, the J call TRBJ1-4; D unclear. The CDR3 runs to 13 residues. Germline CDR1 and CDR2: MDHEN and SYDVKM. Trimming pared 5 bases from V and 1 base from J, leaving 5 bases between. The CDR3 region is CASSRVTNEKLFF. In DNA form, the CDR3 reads TGTGCCAGCAGTCGGGTAACTAATGAAAAACTGTTTTTT.

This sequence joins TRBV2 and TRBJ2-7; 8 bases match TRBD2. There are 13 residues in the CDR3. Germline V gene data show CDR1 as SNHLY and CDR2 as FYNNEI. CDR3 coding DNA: TGTGCTACTCGGGGGGGACTCTCCTACGAGCAGTACTTC. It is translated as CATRGGLSYEQYF.

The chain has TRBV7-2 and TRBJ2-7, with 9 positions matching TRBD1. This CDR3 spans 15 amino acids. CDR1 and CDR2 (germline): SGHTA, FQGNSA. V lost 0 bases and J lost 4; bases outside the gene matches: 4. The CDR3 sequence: CASSLAWDRAYEQYF. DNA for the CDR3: TGTGCCAGCAGCTTAGCCTGGGACAGGGCGTACGAGCAGTACTTC.

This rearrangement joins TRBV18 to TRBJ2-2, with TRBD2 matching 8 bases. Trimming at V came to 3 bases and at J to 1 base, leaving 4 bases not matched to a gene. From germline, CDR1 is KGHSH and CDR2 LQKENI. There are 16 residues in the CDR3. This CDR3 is CASSPASGLNTGELFF. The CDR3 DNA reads TGTGCCAGCTCACCGGCTAGCGGGTTGAACACCGGGGAGCTGTTTTTT. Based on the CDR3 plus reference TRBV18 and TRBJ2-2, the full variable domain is NAGVMQNPRHLVRRRGQEARLRCSPMKGHSHVYWYRQLPEEGLKFMVYLQKENIIDESGMPKERFSAEFPKEGPSILRIQQVVRGDSAAYFCASSPASGLNTGELFFGEGSRLTVL.

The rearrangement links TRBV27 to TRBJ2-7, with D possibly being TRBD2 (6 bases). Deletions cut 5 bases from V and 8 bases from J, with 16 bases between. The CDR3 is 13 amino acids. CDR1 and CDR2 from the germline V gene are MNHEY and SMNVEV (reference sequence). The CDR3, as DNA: TGTGCCAGCAGTCAACAGCCGGGGAGGAAGCAGTACTTC. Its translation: CASSQQPGRKQYF.

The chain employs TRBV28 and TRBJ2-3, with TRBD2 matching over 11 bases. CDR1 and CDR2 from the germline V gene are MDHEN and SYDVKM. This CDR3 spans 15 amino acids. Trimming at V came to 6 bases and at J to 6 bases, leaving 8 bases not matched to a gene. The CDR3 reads CASRPLAGGRDTQYF. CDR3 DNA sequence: TGTGCCAGCAGACCCCTAGCGGGAGGCAGGGATACGCAGTATTTT. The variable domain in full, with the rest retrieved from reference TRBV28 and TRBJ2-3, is DVKVTQSSRYLVKRTGEKVFLECVQDMDHENMFWYRQDPGLGLRLIYFSYDVKMKEKGDIPEGYSVSREKKERFSLILESASTNQTSMYLCASRPLAGGRDTQYFGPGTRLTVL.

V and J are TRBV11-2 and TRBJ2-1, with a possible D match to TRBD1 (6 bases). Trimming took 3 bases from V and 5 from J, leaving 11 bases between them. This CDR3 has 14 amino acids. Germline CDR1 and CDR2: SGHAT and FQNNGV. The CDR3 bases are TGTGCCAGCAGCTTGGGACATGGGGACAATGAGCAGTTCTTC. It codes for CASSLGHGDNEQFF.

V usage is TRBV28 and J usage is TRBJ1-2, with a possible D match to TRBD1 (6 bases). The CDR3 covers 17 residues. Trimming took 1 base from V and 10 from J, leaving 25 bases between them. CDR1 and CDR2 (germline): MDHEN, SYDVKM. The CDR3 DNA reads TGTGCCAGCAGTTTATTTTTGGTTTCGGGGGGCCGGCCTTACTACACCTTC. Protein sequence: CASSLFLVSGGRPYYTF.

The CDR3 loop is CASSLGGDNNEQFF. DNA for the CDR3: TGTGCCAGCAGCCTTGGGGGGGATAACAATGAGCAGTTCTTC. The rearrangement links TRBV14 to TRBJ2-1; 7 bases map to TRBD2. Germline CDR1 reads SGHDN; CDR2 reads FVKESK. Trimming removed 4 bases from V and 5 bases from J; junction bases left unmatched: 5. The CDR3 totals 14 residues.

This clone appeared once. The CDR3 loop is CASSYTGSTDTQYF. CDR3 bases: TGTGCCAGCAGTTATACGGGAAGCACAGATACGCAGTATTTT. The chain uses TRBV27 and TRBJ2-3; D might be TRBD2 (5 bases). V dropped 4 bases and J dropped 0 bases, with 8 bases sitting between them. In germline, CDR1 is MNHEY, CDR2 SMNVEV (reference sequence). The CDR3 spans 14 residues.